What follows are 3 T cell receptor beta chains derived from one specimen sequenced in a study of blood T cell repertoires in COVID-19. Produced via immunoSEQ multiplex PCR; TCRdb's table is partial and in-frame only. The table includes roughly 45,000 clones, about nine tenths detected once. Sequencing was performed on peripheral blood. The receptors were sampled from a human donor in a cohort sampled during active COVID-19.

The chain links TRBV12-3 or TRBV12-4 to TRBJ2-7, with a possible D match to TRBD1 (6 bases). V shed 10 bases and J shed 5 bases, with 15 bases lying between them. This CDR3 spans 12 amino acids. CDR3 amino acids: CATRDIGNEQYF. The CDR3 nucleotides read TGTGCCACCAGGGACATTGGGAACGAGCAGTACTTC.

CDR3 loop: CASSLGLRGFIEQYF. CDR3 coding DNA: TGTGCCAGCAGCTTAGGCCTCAGGGGGTTCATCGAGCAGTACTTC. The rearrangement uses TRBV7-8 and TRBJ2-7; 7 bases match TRBD1. CDR3 length equals 15 residues. Germline CDR1 and CDR2: SGHVS and FQNEAQ. The V and J ends lost 1 base and 6 bases, in that order; junction bases with no gene match: 9.

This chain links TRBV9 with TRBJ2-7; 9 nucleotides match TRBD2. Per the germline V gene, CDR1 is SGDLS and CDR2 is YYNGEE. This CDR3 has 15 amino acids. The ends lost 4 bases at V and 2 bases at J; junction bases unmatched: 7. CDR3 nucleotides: TGTGCCAGCAGCCCCTTAGCGGGGGTGACCTACGAGCAGTACTTC. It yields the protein CASSPLAGVTYEQYF.